The clone carrying this T cell receptor (beta chain) appeared once. Its antigen is unidentified. The data belong to a study of cytomegalovirus exposure and HLA in healthy donors. General study points: Researchers reported in a later analysis that common viral pathogens appeared linked to several top clusters. Later analysis reportedly placed an Asian-associated ancestry cluster below the roughly 690-donor mean in N-insertions. TCR beta V- and J-gene trimming, according to a later analysis, was linked to a missense DCLRE1C variant.

Trimming at V came to 5 bases and at J to 6 bases, leaving 8 bases not matched to a gene. The CDR3 totals 14 residues. Germline V gene sequence: CDR1 MDHEN, CDR2 SYDVKM. The donors comprised healthy bone marrow donors. Use of 60 Vbeta and 13 Jbeta primers characterized the PCR. The data were produced by immunoSEQ multiplex PCR, yet TCRdb's version contains in-frame clones alone and is incomplete. In the table there are under 200,000 clones, about 80% of which are singletons. This chain connects TRBV28 to TRBJ2-7; 9 nucleotides line up with TRBD1. The origin of this receptor is a woman in her thirties in good health and CMV-seropositive. Specimen: PBMCs. The CDR3 reads CASSQSGTGSEQYF. DNA of the CDR3: TGTGCCAGCAGTCAATCCGGGACAGGGTCCGAGCAGTACTTC. Drawing the rest from reference TRBV28 and TRBJ2-7, the complete variable domain is DVKVTQSSRYLVKRTGEKVFLECVQDMDHENMFWYRQDPGLGLRLIYFSYDVKMKEKGDIPEGYSVSREKKERFSLILESASTNQTSMYLCASSQSGTGSEQYFGPGTRLTVT.